Sequencing of this TCR beta chain was carried out in a study of cytomegalovirus exposure and HLA in healthy donors. The primer mix had 60 Vbeta and 13 Jbeta primers. Some clones are missing from TCRdb's copy, which holds only in-frame ones; the method was immunoSEQ multiplex PCR. The table records over 200,000 clones, approximately 87% of them present only once. Study-wide results and limits: Earlier analysis yielded a pattern in which most TCR beta V segments were productive about 87% or about 30% of the time. In a later analysis, the majority of CMV-associated beta chains seemingly showed HLA restriction. The study designated fewer than 200 TCR beta chains cytomegalovirus-associated.

Points on this clone: Its antigen is not identified.

Germline V gene sequence: CDR1 ENHRY, CDR2 SYGVKD. V gave up 6 bases and J gave up 1 base, with 11 bases separating them. This CDR3 is built from 14 residues. The clonotype was recovered from a human donor in good health. The V and J genes are TRBV10-3 and TRBJ2-3; tentative D call: TRBD2 (5 bases). Material for sequencing was PBMCs. The CDR3 nucleotides read TGTGCCATCAGCGAGGGAGTAGGCACAGATACGCAGTATTTT. Its translation is CAISEGVGTDTQYF.